This TCR beta chain derives from a study of blood T cell repertoires in COVID-19. This clone was seen once. The protocol was immunoSEQ multiplex PCR, while the TCRdb copy is restricted to in-frame clones and leaves out a portion. This sample has about 180,000 clones, with roughly 80% found just once. The CDR3 totals 13 residues. The germline V gene has CDR1 LNHDA and CDR2 SQIVND (reference sequence). Trimming removed 7 bases from V and 4 bases from J; junction bases left unmatched: 4. Participant age was about 18 to 89 years, and participants resided in approximately 25 US areas. Participants reported their clinical history, and cohort assignment relied on those reports.

The chain joins TRBV19 to TRBJ1-5; TRBD1 matches 7 bases. Sequencing used PBMCs or T cells enriched from blood (not recorded which). This TCR came from a man aged 55 to 69 who had been exposed to COVID-19. The CDR3 here is CASMGQPNQPQHF. CDR3 nucleotides: TGTGCCAGTATGGGACAGCCGAATCAGCCCCAGCATTTT.